The rows below give T cell receptor beta chains drawn from one sample of a study of regulatory T cells in long-lasting Graves disease. Each CDR3 protein is one row after TCRdb ran MiXCR on the multiplex PCR reads. The sample lists over 500,000 distinct CDR3 sequences, more than 15% occurring once. A further study also used this sample, focusing on T cells in Graves' hyperthyroidism and ophthalmopathy.

Sequenced material: peripheral blood mononuclear cells (PBMCs), taken at new diagnosis, from a patient treated with antithyroid drugs. These receptors were obtained from a man aged 18 to 30 with Graves disease. The CDR3 runs from the conserved cysteine through the conserved F or W. The order of the fields is CDR3 protein, CDR3 DNA, clone size, J gene, V gene, D gene. D genes are given only for firm matches. Where a row states a size, it is once, few, many or the class of an expanded clone; other rows omit it.

cdr3_aa: CASSEREDTEAFF; cdr3_nt: TGTGCCAGCAGTGAAAGGGAGGACACTGAAGCTTTCTTT; clone_size: .; j_call: TRBJ1-1; v_call: TRBV6-1; d_call: .
cdr3_aa: CASTLHADITGYTF; cdr3_nt: TGTGCCAGCACTCTCCACGCGGACATTACGGGCTACACCTTC; clone_size: many; j_call: TRBJ1-2; v_call: TRBV28; d_call: .
cdr3_aa: CASSASTPGIGELFF; cdr3_nt: TGTGCCAGCTCAGCGTCGACCCCCGGAATCGGGGAGCTGTTTTTT; clone_size: many; j_call: TRBJ2-2; v_call: TRBV18; d_call: .
cdr3_aa: CSARVSKDFYGYTF; cdr3_nt: TGCAGTGCTAGAGTCTCGAAAGATTTCTATGGCTACACCTTC; clone_size: many; j_call: TRBJ1-2; v_call: TRBV20-1; d_call: .
cdr3_aa: CASSLKSRAKKTQYF; cdr3_nt: TGTGCCAGCAGCCTGAAATCGCGAGCTAAAAAGACCCAGTACTTC; clone_size: .; j_call: TRBJ2-5; v_call: TRBV11-2; d_call: .
cdr3_aa: CASSASTGRETQYF; cdr3_nt: TGCGCCAGCAGTGCATCGACAGGGAGGGAGACCCAGTACTTC; clone_size: .; j_call: TRBJ2-5; v_call: TRBV10-2; d_call: .
cdr3_aa: CAWSVGTSGSTDTQYF; cdr3_nt: TGTGCCTGGAGTGTAGGGACTAGCGGGAGTACAGATACGCAGTATTTT; clone_size: many; j_call: TRBJ2-3; v_call: TRBV30; d_call: TRBD2
cdr3_aa: CASNPGPGETQYF; cdr3_nt: TGTGCCAGCAACCCCGGGCCCGGGGAGACCCAGTACTTC; clone_size: .; j_call: TRBJ2-5; v_call: TRBV3-1; d_call: .
cdr3_aa: CASSYISPLAPTHSNQPQHF; cdr3_nt: TGTGCCAGCAGTTATATATCGCCGCTGGCCCCCACGCATAGCAATCAGCCCCAGCATTTT; clone_size: few; j_call: TRBJ1-5; v_call: TRBV12-3/TRBV12-4; d_call: .
cdr3_aa: CASSAWTPGNSGNTIYF; cdr3_nt: TGTGCCAGCAGCGCCTGGACACCAGGAAACTCTGGAAACACCATATATTTT; clone_size: .; j_call: TRBJ1-3; v_call: TRBV7-9; d_call: .
cdr3_aa: CASSQTASSYNSPLHF; cdr3_nt: TGTGCCAGCAGTCAGACAGCGAGCTCCTATAATTCACCCCTCCACTTT; clone_size: .; j_call: TRBJ1-6; v_call: TRBV2; d_call: .
cdr3_aa: CASSLRTSGRPSYNEQFF; cdr3_nt: TGCGCCAGCAGCTTAAGGACTAGCGGGAGACCCTCCTACAATGAGCAGTTCTTC; clone_size: .; j_call: TRBJ2-1; v_call: TRBV5-1; d_call: TRBD2
cdr3_aa: CASSQISTGGITEAFF; cdr3_nt: TGTGCCAGCAGCCAGATCTCCACAGGGGGCATCACTGAAGCTTTCTTT; clone_size: many; j_call: TRBJ1-1; v_call: TRBV3-1; d_call: TRBD1
cdr3_aa: CASSGQSINSPLHF; cdr3_nt: TGTGCCAGCAGTGGACAATCGATTAATTCACCCCTCCACTTT; clone_size: many; j_call: TRBJ1-6; v_call: TRBV12-3/TRBV12-4; d_call: .
cdr3_aa: CASSGRGGSYNEQFF; cdr3_nt: TGTGCCAGCAGTGGTCGGGGAGGGAGCTACAATGAGCAGTTCTTC; clone_size: many; j_call: TRBJ2-1; v_call: TRBV2; d_call: TRBD2
cdr3_aa: CASSPRGGGWVGEQFF; cdr3_nt: TGTGCCAGCAGTCCCCGTGGAGGCGGGTGGGTAGGGGAGCAGTTCTTC; clone_size: many; j_call: TRBJ2-1; v_call: TRBV6-2/TRBV6-3; d_call: .
cdr3_aa: CATDLPQRGTYTQYF; cdr3_nt: TGTGCCACTGACCTACCCCAGCGGGGCACCTATACGCAGTATTTT; clone_size: many; j_call: TRBJ2-3; v_call: TRBV11-2; d_call: TRBD2
cdr3_aa: CASSRTVGCSYEQYF; cdr3_nt: TGTGCCAGCAGTCGGACGGTTGGGTGCTCCTACGAGCAGTACTTC; clone_size: .; j_call: TRBJ2-7; v_call: TRBV6-1; d_call: .
cdr3_aa: CASSLEFRREQFF; cdr3_nt: TGTGCCAGCAGCCTAGAATTTAGGAGGGAGCAGTTCTTC; clone_size: few; j_call: TRBJ2-1; v_call: TRBV3-1; d_call: .
cdr3_aa: CSARVVRRGGNTEAFF; cdr3_nt: TGCAGTGCTAGAGTAGTGAGGAGGGGAGGGAACACTGAAGCTTTCTTT; clone_size: .; j_call: TRBJ1-1; v_call: TRBV20-1; d_call: .
cdr3_aa: CAGPLEREDSEQYF; cdr3_nt: TGCGCCGGCCCTCTGGAGCGGGAGGACTCCGAGCAGTACTTC; clone_size: many; j_call: TRBJ2-7; v_call: TRBV5-1; d_call: TRBD2
cdr3_aa: CASSIASGIYEQFF; cdr3_nt: TGTGCCAGTAGTATTGCTAGCGGGATCTATGAGCAGTTCTTC; clone_size: .; j_call: TRBJ2-1; v_call: TRBV19; d_call: TRBD2
cdr3_aa: CSAPKEAFF; cdr3_nt: TGCAGTGCTCCTAAAGAAGCTTTCTTT; clone_size: .; j_call: TRBJ1-1; v_call: TRBV20-1; d_call: .
cdr3_aa: CASGSDRPLSSYEQYF; cdr3_nt: TGTGCTAGTGGTTCAGACCGGCCATTAAGCTCCTACGAGCAGTACTTC; clone_size: .; j_call: TRBJ2-7; v_call: TRBV12-5; d_call: .
cdr3_aa: CASTLNRVMNEQYF; cdr3_nt: TGTGCCAGCACCCTAAACAGGGTAATGAACGAGCAGTACTTC; clone_size: few; j_call: TRBJ2-7; v_call: TRBV6-1; d_call: .
cdr3_aa: CASKGDTIYF; cdr3_nt: TGTGCCAGCAAAGGGGACACCATATATTTT; clone_size: many; j_call: TRBJ1-3; v_call: TRBV12-3/TRBV12-4; d_call: .
cdr3_aa: CASSLGTGGRYGYTF; cdr3_nt: TGCGCCAGCAGCTTGGGGACAGGGGGACGCTATGGCTACACCTTC; clone_size: few; j_call: TRBJ1-2; v_call: TRBV5-1; d_call: TRBD1